The T cell receptor beta chain under discussion was sequenced for a study of T cell responses to AZD1222 COVID-19 vaccine. The assay was immunoSEQ multiplex PCR, and TCRdb's table has in-frame clones only and misses some. The sample records about 92,000 clones, 80% to 90% being singletons. Germline V gene data show CDR1 as LNHDA and CDR2 as SQIVND (reference sequence). This CDR3 comprises 15 residues. V was cut by 6 bases and J by 6 bases, with 18 bases left in between. The receptor was derived from an adult in good health. This material consisted of peripheral blood, taken on day 0 of MenACWY control vaccination. This chain connects TRBV19 to TRBJ1-5; possibly TRBD1 for D (6 bases). The CDR3 DNA is TGTGCCAGTAGCTCGACAGGACCACAACCTCAGCCCCAGCATTTT. Its translation is CASSSTGPQPQPQHF.